This TCR beta chain came from a study of early stage breast cancer tumors. Study summary: Among around twelve ER+/PR+/HER2- tumors, eight were ductal, four lobular.

To note about this clone: What it binds is unknown.

Data came from immunoSEQ multiplex PCR; TCRdb stores just in-frame clones and leaves some out. The sample contains tens of thousands of clones, about 80% of which appear only once. Study results and caveats: Unsorted bulk genomic DNA sequencing lacked pairing and functional marker data. Most shared enriched TCRB sequences were commonly generated ones. Comparing each tissue with blood distinguished tumor from normal in about 90% of the 16 patients.

The CDR3 totals 16 residues. The germline V gene has CDR1 MDHEN and CDR2 SYDVKM. Trimming took 5 bases from V and 7 from J, leaving 23 bases between them. The chain has TRBV28 and TRBJ1-2, with D hard to call. The sequenced material came from blood. This clonotype originated in a person between 60 and 69 years old with breast cancer. The CDR3 DNA reads as TGTGCCAGCAGTAGGTCGTCTCCCTTGGTGGGCGGTGGCTACACCTTC. This encodes CASSRSSPLVGGGYTF.